Listed here are 5 T cell receptor beta chains from one sample, sequenced in a study of identical twins. TCRdb reprocessed the 5' RACE reads with MiXCR, giving one entry per CDR3 protein. The sample comprises around 1.7 million distinct CDR3 sequences, roughly 35% of which are singletons, and less than 0.35% rests with the top ten. Source material: cord blood. These TCRs come from a newborn girl in good health.

DNA of the CDR3: TGCGCCAGCAGCCGGGACCCACTTCAGCCGAACACCGGGGAGCTGTTTTTT. As protein: CASSRDPLQPNTGELFF. This chain links TRBV4-1 with TRBJ2-2; D is perhaps TRBD1 or TRBD2 (5 bases each). Per germline, CDR1 MGHRA and CDR2 YSYEKL. V gave up 4 bases and J gave up 0 bases, with 15 bases separating them. The CDR3 has 17 amino acids.

Here the CDR3 reads CASSPKHGGGTNEKLFF. DNA of the CDR3: TGTGCCAGCAGCCCCAAGCATGGGGGAGGAACTAATGAAAAACTGTTTTTT. V gene TRBV7-6 combines with J gene TRBJ1-4; D is possibly TRBD1 (5 bases). Germline V gene sequence: CDR1 SGHVS, CDR2 FNYEAQ. V dropped 5 bases and J dropped 1 base, with 17 bases sitting between them. CDR3 length equals 17 residues.

This clonotype was picked up a small number of times. The chain employs TRBV2 and TRBJ1-4; TRBD1 matches at 7 bases. CDR3 length: 14 residues. J was trimmed by 4 bases and V by 6 bases; bases with no gene match: 5. Germline V gives CDR1 SNHLY, CDR2 FYNNEI. The CDR3 loop reads CASSWDRLNEKLFF. DNA for the CDR3: TGTGCCAGCAGCTGGGACAGACTTAATGAAAAACTGTTTTTT.

This rearrangement joins TRBV15 to TRBJ2-1; D tentatively reads TRBD1 or TRBD2 (5 bases each). V was cut by 2 bases and J by 7 bases, with 18 bases left in between. From germline, CDR1 is LNHNV and CDR2 YYDKDF (reference sequence). The CDR3 loop spans 16 amino acids. The CDR3 region has the DNA TGTGCCACCAGCAGACCAGGGACGGGACCAGGGAATGAGCAGTTCTTC. Residues: CATSRPGTGPGNEQFF.

This chain uses TRBV27 with TRBJ1-1, with 7 bases fitting TRBD1. The ends lost 6 bases at V and 5 bases at J; junction bases unmatched: 6. The CDR3 covers 13 residues. Germline loops: CDR1 MNHEY, CDR2 SMNVEV (reference sequence). In DNA, the CDR3 is TGTGCCAGCAGCCCGACAGGGTGGACTGAAGCTTTCTTT. It is translated as CASSPTGWTEAFF.